The clone carrying this T cell receptor beta chain was picked up many times. Its matching antigen is unknown. The data derive from a study of CD8 T cells in ankylosing spondylitis. Broader study findings: Researchers report that disease-linked clones proved CD8+ and relatively rare in peripheral blood. Past studies reported some motif variants in reactive arthritis synovial fluid and blood.

Germline V gene sequence: CDR1 KGHDR, CDR2 SFDVKD. Trimming left V 0 bases short and J 3 bases short, with 7 bases between. CDR3 length: 14 amino acids. TCRdb re-called the 5' RACE reads with MiXCR, one entry per CDR3 protein. The table has around 180,000 distinct CDR3 sequences, 18% seen once. The sequencing sample was made of blood, either unsorted or a sorted T cell fraction (not recorded which). This sequence originates from a male donor aged 10-29 years with ankylosing spondylitis or in good health (not recorded which). V and J are TRBV24-1 and TRBJ2-5; D remains unclear. The CDR3 spells CATSDLQAEETQYF. CDR3 DNA sequence: TGTGCCACCAGTGATTTGCAAGCTGAAGAGACCCAGTACTTC.